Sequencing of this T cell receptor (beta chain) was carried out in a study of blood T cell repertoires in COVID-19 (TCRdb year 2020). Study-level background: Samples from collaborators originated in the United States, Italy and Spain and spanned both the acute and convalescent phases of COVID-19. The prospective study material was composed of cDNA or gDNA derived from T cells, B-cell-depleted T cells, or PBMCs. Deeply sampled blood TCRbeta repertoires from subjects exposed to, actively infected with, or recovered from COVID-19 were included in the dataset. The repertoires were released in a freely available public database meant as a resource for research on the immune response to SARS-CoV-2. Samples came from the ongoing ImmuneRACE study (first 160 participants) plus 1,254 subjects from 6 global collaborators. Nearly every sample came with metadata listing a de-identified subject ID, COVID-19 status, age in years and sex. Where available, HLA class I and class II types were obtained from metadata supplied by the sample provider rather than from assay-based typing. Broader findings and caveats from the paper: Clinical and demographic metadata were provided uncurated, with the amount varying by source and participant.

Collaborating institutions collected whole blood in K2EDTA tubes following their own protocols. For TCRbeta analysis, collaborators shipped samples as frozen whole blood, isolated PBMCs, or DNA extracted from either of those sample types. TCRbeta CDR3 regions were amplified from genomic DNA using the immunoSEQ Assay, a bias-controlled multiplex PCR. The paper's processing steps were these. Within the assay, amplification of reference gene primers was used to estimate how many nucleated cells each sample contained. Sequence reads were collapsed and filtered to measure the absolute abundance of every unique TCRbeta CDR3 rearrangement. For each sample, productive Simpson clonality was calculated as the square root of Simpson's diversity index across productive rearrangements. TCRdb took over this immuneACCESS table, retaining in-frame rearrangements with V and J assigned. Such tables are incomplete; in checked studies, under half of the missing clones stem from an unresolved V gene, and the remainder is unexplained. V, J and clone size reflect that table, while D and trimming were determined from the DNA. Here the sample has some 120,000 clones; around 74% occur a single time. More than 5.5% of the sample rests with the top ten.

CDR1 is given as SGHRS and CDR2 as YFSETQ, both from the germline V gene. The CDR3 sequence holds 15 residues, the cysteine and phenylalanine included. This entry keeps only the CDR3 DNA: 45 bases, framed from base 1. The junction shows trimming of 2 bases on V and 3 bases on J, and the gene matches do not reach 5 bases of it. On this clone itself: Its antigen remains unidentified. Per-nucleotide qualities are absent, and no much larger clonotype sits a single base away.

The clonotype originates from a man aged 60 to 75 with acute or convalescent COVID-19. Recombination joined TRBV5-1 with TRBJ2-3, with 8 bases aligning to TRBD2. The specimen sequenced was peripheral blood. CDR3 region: CASSFFGGATDTQYF. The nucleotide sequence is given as TGCGCCAGCAGCTTTTTCGGGGGGGCAACAGATACGCAGTATTTT.